What follows is one TCR beta chain and its context. This clone was picked up a small number of times. It lacks a known antigen. It has no much larger one-base neighbor in the sample; base qualities were not kept. This specimen comes from a study of tumour-infiltrating T cells in Burkitt lymphoma (dated by TCRdb to about 2020). About the study as a whole: TCR repertoire data were correlated with clinical outcome; productive clonality predicted overall and progression-free survival, independent of established prognosticators including age at diagnosis.

Receptor libraries were prepared by the immunoSEQ multiplex PCR assay. This is the immuneACCESS table as TCRdb keeps it, with only in-frame sequences that have V and J called. A part of the clones is gone; compared with another copy, unresolved V genes explain less than half, and the rest is unexplained. This sample has a few thousand clones in its table, and approximately 84% of those were observed once. Around 6.9% of the sample is held by the ten biggest clonotypes. V lost 4 bases and J lost 6 bases, and the count of bases not matched to a germline gene is 6. From its cysteine to its phenylalanine, the CDR3 spans 14 amino acids. Only the CDR3 portion is preserved as DNA: 42 bases, with reading frame beginning at the first base. According to the germline V gene (reference sequence), CDR1 reads SSHAT and CDR2 reads FNYEAQ.

The clonotype comes from a human donor with diffuse large B-cell lymphoma. The V and J genes are TRBV7-7 and TRBJ2-3; 8 bases in the junction line up with TRBD2. The sample consisted of tumor tissue. In nucleotide form, the sequence is TGTGCCAGCAGCTCCGGGACTAGTGCCGATACGCAGTATTTT. Its translation is CASSSGTSADTQYF.